One and the same sample provided the 18 T cell receptor beta chains below, sequenced in a study of blood T cell repertoires in COVID-19 (dated by TCRdb to 2018 to 2021). Libraries were constructed by the immunoSEQ multiplex PCR assay. The table was pulled from immuneACCESS by TCRdb, which kept in-frame rearrangements only. Such tables lose some clones; where checked, under half of the loss comes from unresolved V genes, and the rest has no known cause. For this sample there are 180,000 or so clones; roughly 86% appear just once. The ten largest clones represent about 9.6% of the sample. Material: PBMCs or T cells enriched from blood (not recorded which). The receptors derive from a woman aged 30 to 39 who had recovered from COVID-19.

The rearrangement uses TRBV5-4 and TRBJ1-1, with no clear D. The CDR3 has 16 amino acids. Trimming removed 0 bases from V and 1 base from J, with 13 bases in between. From germline, CDR1 is SGHNT and CDR2 YYREEE (reference sequence). The CDR3 spells CASSLALGRKNTEAFF. The CDR3 bases are TGTGCCAGCAGCTTGGCCTTGGGCAGAAAGAACACTGAAGCTTTCTTT. Full variable domain (rest looked up from reference TRBV5-4 and TRBJ1-1): ETGVTQSPTHLIKTRGQQVTLRCSSQSGHNTVSWYQQALGQGPQFIFQYYREEENGRGNFPPRFSGLQFPNYSSELNVNALELDDSALYLCASSLALGRKNTEAFFGQGTRLTVV.

The V and J genes are TRBV5-1 and TRBJ2-3; 12 nucleotides align to TRBD2. Germline CDR1 reads SGHRS; CDR2 reads YFSETQ. The CDR3 has 16 amino acids. The trim removed 4 bases at V and 6 bases at J, leaving 9 bases unmatched. The CDR3 loop reads CASSIGLAGRRDTQYF. CDR3 bases: TGCGCCAGCAGCATCGGACTAGCGGGAAGGAGGGATACGCAGTATTTT. Using reference TRBV5-1 and TRBJ2-3 for the parts outside the CDR3, the full variable domain is KAGVTQTPRYLIKTRGQQVTLSCSPISGHRSVSWYQQTPGQGLQFLFEYFSETQRNKGNFPGRFSGRQFSNSRSEMNVSTLELGDSALYLCASSIGLAGRRDTQYFGPGTRLTVL.

In this sample, this clone turned up once. This rearrangement joins TRBV30 to TRBJ2-1, with 9 bases fitting TRBD2. The CDR3 length is 16 residues. Germline assignment: CDR1 GTSNPN and CDR2 SVGIG (reference sequence). With V trimmed by 5 bases and J by 8 bases, 16 bases remained unmatched. This CDR3 reads CAWSEGVAGARDEQFF. The CDR3 nucleotides are TGTGCCTGGTCTGAAGGGGTAGCGGGAGCCCGTGATGAGCAGTTCTTC.

The chain uses TRBV6-5 and TRBJ1-1; D is possibly TRBD1 (5 bases). The CDR3 contains 14 residues. Trimming left V 5 bases short and J 5 bases short, with 15 bases between. CDR1 MNHEY and CDR2 SVGAGI come from the germline V gene. The CDR3 DNA sequence: TGTGCCAGCAGTCCCCTACTGGGGGGAACTGAAGCTTTCTTT. The encoded protein is CASSPLLGGTEAFF.

Here the CDR3 reads CASSLKLTGMGTEAFF. CDR3 nucleotides: TGCGCCAGCAGCTTGAAACTGACAGGGATGGGGACTGAAGCTTTCTTT. The chain employs TRBV5-1 and TRBJ1-1, with TRBD1 matching 7 bases. The CDR3 spans 16 residues. V shed 1 base, J shed 5 bases, and the junction held 11 bases outside the gene matches. From germline, CDR1 is SGHRS and CDR2 YFSETQ.

V and J are TRBV14 and TRBJ1-5, with D unclear. V shed 1 base and J shed 4 bases, with 2 bases lying between them. Germline values: CDR1 SGHDN, CDR2 FVKESK. CDR3 length equals 12 residues. For the CDR3, the DNA is TGTGCCAGCAGCCAAGCAAATCAGCCCCAGCATTTT. Protein product: CASSQANQPQHF.

V is TRBV4-1 and J is TRBJ2-1; D unclear. In germline, CDR1 is MGHRA, CDR2 YSYEKL. V was shortened by 0 bases and J by 9 bases, with 6 bases between the two germline ends. The CDR3 loop spans 12 amino acids. As DNA, the CDR3 is TGCGCCAGCAGCCAAGATCTCCGTGAGCAGTTCTTC. Its protein product is CASSQDLREQFF.

The chain couples TRBV29-1 to TRBJ1-1, with D hard to call. The germline V gene encodes CDR1 SQVTM and CDR2 ANQGSEA. The CDR3 consists of 11 residues. Trimming pared 4 bases from V and 0 bases from J, leaving 3 bases between. CDR3: CSVVVNTEAFF. The CDR3 DNA follows: TGCAGCGTTGTAGTGAACACTGAAGCTTTCTTT. The whole variable domain, remainder taken from reference TRBV29-1 and TRBJ1-1, is SAVISQKPSRDICQRGTSLTIQCQVDSQVTMMFWYRQQPGQSLTLIATANQGSEATYESGFVIDKFPISRPNLTFSTLTVSNMSPEDSSIYLCSVVVNTEAFFGQGTRLTVV.

V and J are TRBV2 and TRBJ1-2, with D possibly TRBD1 on 5 matching bases. This CDR3 has 15 residues. Germline loops: CDR1 SNHLY, CDR2 FYNNEI. V lost 4 bases and J lost 5, with 17 bases in between. The CDR3 DNA reads TGTGCCAGCAGTGTGTTCGGGGGATATGAGTATGGCTACACCTTC. Its translation: CASSVFGGYEYGYTF.

The genes are TRBV5-6 and TRBJ2-6; 9 nucleotides match TRBD1. Trimming removed 0 bases from V and 1 base from J; junction bases left unmatched: 5. The CDR3 has 18 amino acids. CDR1 is SGHDT and CDR2 is YYEEEE in the germline V gene. CDR3 loop: CASSLETGGQSGANVLTF. The CDR3 DNA reads as TGTGCCAGCAGCTTGGAGACAGGGGGTCAATCTGGGGCCAACGTCCTGACTTTC.

This sequence joins TRBV5-1 and TRBJ2-3, with TRBD2 as a possible D gene (5 bases). This CDR3 has 13 residues. The V end was cut by 4 bases, the J end by 6 bases, with 12 bases between. Germline CDR1 reads SGHRS; CDR2 reads YFSETQ. DNA for the CDR3: TGCGCCAGCAGCCAGGAGGTAGCGGATACGCAGTATTTT. Its translation is CASSQEVADTQYF.

This clone was found once. The rearrangement links TRBV3-1 (or the pseudogene TRBV3-2) to TRBJ2-5, with 8 bases lining up with TRBD1. The ends lost 1 base at V and 5 bases at J; junction bases unmatched: 12. The CDR3 totals 17 residues. CDR1 is LGHDT, CDR2 YNNKEL, per germline (reference sequence). The CDR3 DNA sequence: TGTGCCAGCAGCCAAGTCCCGGGACAGGTGTTGAGTGAGACCCAGTACTTC. Translation gives CASSQVPGQVLSETQYF.

This clone was counted once. This chain joins TRBV5-1 and TRBJ1-1, with 10 positions matching TRBD1. Germline V lookup: CDR1 SGHRS, CDR2 YFSETQ. V was clipped by 3 bases and J by 2 bases; unmatched bases: 4. The CDR3 runs to 15 residues. CDR3 nucleotides: TGCGCCAGCAGCTCGGGACAGGGGTTCAACACTGAAGCTTTCTTT. This codes for CASSSGQGFNTEAFF.

The chain links TRBV28 to TRBJ2-7, with TRBD2 identical over 8 bases. With 6 bases clipped from V and 6 bases from J, the junction kept 13 bases outside the gene matches. The length of the CDR3 is 15 residues. Germline-derived CDR1 and CDR2 are MDHEN and SYDVKM. CDR3 DNA sequence: TGTGCCAGCAGGCCCACCCGGGAGGGCCGGAGCGAGCAGTACTTC. It encodes CASRPTREGRSEQYF.

The rearrangement links TRBV3-1 (or the pseudogene TRBV3-2) to TRBJ2-1; 8 bases line up with TRBD2. This CDR3 is 13 amino acids long. V trimming: 6 bases; J trimming: 9 bases; junction bases outside the gene matches: 7. Germline assignment: CDR1 LGHDT and CDR2 YNNKEL (reference sequence). The CDR3 is CASRAGASGEQFF. DNA for the CDR3: TGTGCCAGCAGAGCGGGAGCTAGCGGTGAGCAGTTCTTC.

This clone appeared a few times. J is TRBJ2-3 and V is TRBV7-9; TRBD2 might be the D (5 bases). The V and J ends lost 3 bases and 0 bases respectively, with 16 bases between them. CDR3 length: 17 residues. Germline loops: CDR1 SEHNR, CDR2 FQNEAQ (reference sequence). The CDR3 DNA follows: TGTGCCAGCAGCTTGGCAAGACTATCCTCTAGCACAGATACGCAGTATTTT. Its translation: CASSLARLSSSTDTQYF.

This clone was seen just once. Additional DNA sequences in this sample encode the identical CDR3. The rearrangement links TRBV19 to TRBJ2-3; 10 bases line up with TRBD2. This CDR3 has 15 amino acids. V gave up 5 bases and J gave up 1 base; unmatched junction bases: 3. From germline, CDR1 is LNHDA and CDR2 SQIVND (reference sequence). The CDR3 nucleotides read TGTGCCAGTAGTCCCGGGACTAGCGGCACAGATACGCAGTATTTT. It encodes CASSPGTSGTDTQYF.

The chain has TRBV4-1 and TRBJ2-7, with 10 nucleotides matching TRBD2. Germline V lookup: CDR1 MGHRA, CDR2 YSYEKL. Trimming at V came to 0 bases and at J to 2 bases, leaving 4 bases not matched to a gene. CDR3 length equals 16 residues. CDR3 DNA: TGCGCCAGCAGCCAAGAAAGACTAGCGGGTACCTACGAGCAGTACTTC. Translated, it gives CASSQERLAGTYEQYF.